Shown below are 31 T cell receptor beta chains from a single sample sequenced in a study of shared clonotypes between healthy human individuals. Clones were read by immunoSEQ multiplex PCR, and TCRdb kept only the in-frame ones, dropping some. The repertoire holds 500,000 or so clones, with 95% to 97% as singletons. Material for sequencing was naive CD4+ T cells sorted from blood. Subset indicated: CD45RA+ positively selected. The source of these receptors is a woman aged 25-40 years in good health.

The rearrangement uses TRBV28 and TRBJ2-3, with TRBD1 matching over 8 bases. The germline V gene has CDR1 MDHEN and CDR2 SYDVKM. The CDR3 loop spans 12 amino acids. V lost 6 bases to trimming and J lost 12 bases; unmatched junction nucleotides: 8. The CDR3 here is CASSSGQGVQYF. CDR3 bases: TGTGCCAGCAGCTCCGGACAGGGCGTACAGTATTTT.

The rearrangement links TRBV19 to TRBJ1-1; D is perhaps TRBD1 (6 bases). Germline assignment: CDR1 LNHDA and CDR2 SQIVND (reference sequence). The V end was cut by 2 bases, the J end by 0 bases, with 16 bases between. The CDR3 sequence is 17 residues long. The CDR3 DNA is TGTGCCAGTAGTATATCCAGGGGACCTCTCATGAACACTGAAGCTTTCTTT. This translates into CASSISRGPLMNTEAFF.

This clone was counted once. The chain recombines TRBV5-4 with TRBJ1-1; 9 nucleotides match TRBD1. CDR1 is SGHNT and CDR2 is YYREEE in the germline V gene (reference sequence). The CDR3 is 18 residues long. V shed 3 bases, J shed 4 bases, and the junction held 16 bases outside the gene matches. CDR3 residues: CASSSPTGGYMNRTEAFF. CDR3 in DNA: TGTGCCAGCAGCTCGCCGACAGGGGGATACATGAACCGCACTGAAGCTTTCTTT.

CDR3 in amino acids: CAWSVHGFGGYTF. As DNA, the CDR3 is TGTGCCTGGAGTGTACATGGGTTTGGTGGCTACACCTTC. The chain recombines TRBV30 with TRBJ1-2, with no clear D. Germline V gene lookup returns CDR1 GTSNPN and CDR2 SVGIG (reference sequence). V was clipped by 0 bases and J by 7 bases, with 12 bases between them. This CDR3 region has 13 residues. The whole variable domain, filled in from reference TRBV30 and TRBJ1-2, reads SQTIHQWPATLVQPVGSPLSLECTVEGTSNPNLYWYRQAAGRGLQLLFYSVGIGQISSEVPQNLSASRPQDRQFILSSKKLLLSDSGFYLCAWSVHGFGGYTFGSGTRLTVV.

Notes on this clone: Other DNA sequences in this specimen translate into the identical CDR3. The rearrangement links TRBV7-9 to TRBJ2-3; no clear D gene. V was cut by 3 bases and J by 2 bases, with 6 bases left in between. This CDR3 comprises 13 residues. The germline gives CDR1 SEHNR, CDR2 FQNEAQ (reference sequence). The CDR3 is CASSLASTDTQYF. Here the CDR3 DNA reads TGTGCCAGCAGCTTGGCCTCCACAGATACGCAGTATTTT.

The chain has TRBV29-1 and TRBJ2-6; 7 bases line up with TRBD1. Germline CDR1 is SQVTM and CDR2 is ANQGSEA. The V gene end was trimmed by 4 bases and the J gene end by 1 base; junction bases not matched to a gene: 1. This CDR3 spans 14 amino acids. CDR3 nucleotides: TGCAGCGTTGCGGACAGGTCTGGGGCCAACGTCCTGACTTTC. It encodes CSVADRSGANVLTF.

J is TRBJ2-7 and V is TRBV28; 7 bases match TRBD1. CDR3 length: 14 amino acids. The V gene's germline CDR1 is MDHEN and CDR2 SYDVKM. V shed 2 bases and J 5 bases; nucleotides not matched to a gene: 6. In DNA form, the CDR3 reads TGTGCCAGCAGTTTAACAGGGGTTAGCGACGAGCAGTACTTC. Translating it yields CASSLTGVSDEQYF.

The chain uses TRBV5-4 and TRBJ1-2, with unresolved D. V lost 1 base and J lost 0, with 10 bases in between. This CDR3 region has 15 residues. Germline V gene sequence: CDR1 SGHNT, CDR2 YYREEE (reference sequence). The CDR3 DNA is TGTGCCAGCAGCTTGTCCGTATCGGCTAACTATGGCTACACCTTC. It encodes CASSLSVSANYGYTF.

Comment on this clone: Other nucleotide sequences from this sample produce the same CDR3. The chain uses TRBV10-3 and TRBJ2-7; no firm D call. V was shortened by 2 bases and J by 6 bases, with 8 bases between the two germline ends. The CDR3 sequence is 12 residues long. Germline loops: CDR1 ENHRY, CDR2 SYGVKD. This CDR3 reads CAISEGVGEQYF. The CDR3 DNA is TGTGCCATCAGTGAGGGTGTAGGCGAGCAGTACTTC.

V and J are TRBV27 and TRBJ1-5, with a tentative D call TRBD1 (5 bases). CDR3 length: 14 amino acids. Germline CDR1 MNHEY, CDR2 SMNVEV (reference sequence). With 2 bases removed from V and 2 bases from J, the gap between germline ends came to 7 bases. CDR3 sequence (DNA): TGTGCCAGCAGTTTAGTAGGGGGCAATCAGCCCCAGCATTTT. Protein product: CASSLVGGNQPQHF.

The gene calls are TRBV28 and TRBJ1-3, with TRBD1 as a possible D gene (5 bases). V lost 4 bases and J lost 4, with 11 bases in between. Germline V CDR1 and CDR2: MDHEN, SYDVKM. The CDR3 is 14 amino acids. The CDR3 loop reads CASSSGGTGNTIYF. DNA of the CDR3: TGTGCCAGCAGTTCGGGGGGGACCGGAAACACCATATATTTT. The whole variable domain, remainder taken from reference TRBV28 and TRBJ1-3, is DVKVTQSSRYLVKRTGEKVFLECVQDMDHENMFWYRQDPGLGLRLIYFSYDVKMKEKGDIPEGYSVSREKKERFSLILESASTNQTSMYLCASSSGGTGNTIYFGEGSWLTVV.

The gene calls are TRBV28 and TRBJ2-5, with TRBD2 matching over 11 bases. The DNA matches TRBJ2-7 better at its end, which makes the J call doubtful. From germline, CDR1 is MDHEN and CDR2 SYDVKM. The CDR3 is made up of 15 amino acids. This CDR3 reads CASRGLAGSFYEQYF. As DNA, the CDR3 is TGTGCCAGCAGAGGACTAGCGGGTTCTTTCTACGAGCAGTACTTC.

The V call is TRBV11-2, the J call TRBJ2-1; D is unclear. This CDR3 has 13 amino acids. CDR1 and CDR2 from the germline V gene are SGHAT and FQNNGV. V lost 4 bases, J lost 10 bases, and 14 bases lay in between. Written as DNA, the CDR3 is TGTGCCAGCAGCTCTTTGCTTGACGGGGAGCAGTTCTTC. This encodes CASSSLLDGEQFF.

This rearrangement joins TRBV2 to TRBJ2-7; 7 positions agree with TRBD2. The CDR3 covers 12 residues. Unmatched junction bases numbered 7, after V lost 11 bases and J lost 3 bases. The germline V gene encodes CDR1 SNHLY and CDR2 FYNNEI. This CDR3 is CAAAGRYYEQYF. CDR3 coding DNA: TGTGCCGCAGCGGGACGGTACTACGAGCAGTACTTC.

The chain has TRBV4-1 and TRBJ1-3, with a weak D call TRBD1 (5 bases). V was shortened by 4 bases and J by 0 bases, with 19 bases between the two germline ends. The CDR3 extends over 18 amino acids. Per germline, CDR1 MGHRA and CDR2 YSYEKL. The CDR3 region has the DNA TGCGCCAGCAGCCGACGCGAATTCCTTGGGGGCTCTGGAAACACCATATATTTT. This codes for CASSRREFLGGSGNTIYF.

J is TRBJ1-5 and V is TRBV2, with no clear D. CDR3 length equals 14 residues. Germline CDR1 reads SNHLY; CDR2 reads FYNNEI. V was clipped by 10 bases and J by 4 bases, with 17 bases between them. The CDR3 DNA follows: TGTGCCACTCAAACGGGGTCGGAGAATCAGCCCCAGCATTTT. This sequence encodes CATQTGSENQPQHF.

The rearrangement links TRBV28 to TRBJ2-7; a possible D gene is TRBD2 (6 bases). V lost 2 bases to trimming and J lost 13 bases, with 21 bases between them. CDR1 and CDR2 (germline): MDHEN, SYDVKM. The CDR3 contains 14 residues. The CDR3 bases are TGTGCCAGCAGTTTACAAAGCGGGTTGGCGTGGTTATACTTC. It translates to CASSLQSGLAWLYF.

The chain is built from TRBV15 and TRBJ2-1; possibly TRBD1 for D (6 bases). The CDR3 totals 16 residues. The V end lost 1 base, the J end lost 0 bases, and 10 bases lay between the germline ends. The germline V gene has CDR1 LNHNV and CDR2 YYDKDF (reference sequence). CDR3 coding DNA: TGTGCCACCAGCAGAGGGACAGCTCACTCCTACAATGAGCAGTTCTTC. It encodes CATSRGTAHSYNEQFF.

This rearrangement joins TRBV9 to TRBJ2-7; D might be TRBD2 (6 bases). CDR3 size: 14 residues. The germline V gene has CDR1 SGDLS and CDR2 YYNGEE. Between the trimmed V and J ends, which lost 0 bases and 2 bases, there was a span of 9 bases. DNA for the CDR3: TGTGCCAGCAGCGTAGACGGGAGAGCCTACGAGCAGTACTTC. It encodes CASSVDGRAYEQYF.

The V call is TRBV5-5, the J call TRBJ2-5, with D maybe TRBD2 (5 bases). V was shortened by 6 bases and J by 5 bases, with 14 bases between the two germline ends. The CDR3 runs to 13 residues. Germline-derived CDR1 and CDR2 are SGHKS and YYEKEE (reference sequence). The CDR3 sequence is CASNFGPGETQYF. CDR3 nucleotides: TGTGCCAGCAACTTCGGACCGGGGGAGACCCAGTACTTC.

The rearrangement links TRBV9 to TRBJ2-2; D could derive from TRBD1 or TRBD2 (6 bases each). This CDR3 is 16 amino acids long. Germline V gene lookup returns CDR1 SGDLS and CDR2 YYNGEE. With 1 base removed from V and 0 bases from J, the gap between germline ends came to 10 bases. The DNA of the CDR3 is TGTGCCAGCAGCGTAACCGGGGGCTCGAACACCGGGGAGCTGTTTTTT. Translated: CASSVTGGSNTGELFF.

The genes are TRBV27 and TRBJ2-7; no definite D call. Trimming removed 4 bases from V and 0 bases from J, with 13 bases in between. The CDR3 covers 15 residues. Germline values: CDR1 MNHEY, CDR2 SMNVEV (reference sequence). The CDR3, as DNA: TGTGCCAGCAGTTCAGCCGGCACCCACTCCTACGAGCAGTACTTC. As protein: CASSSAGTHSYEQYF.

V usage is TRBV5-5 and J usage is TRBJ2-2; 8 bases match TRBD2. Per germline, CDR1 SGHKS and CDR2 YYEKEE (reference sequence). V shed 6 bases and J 6 bases; nucleotides not matched to a gene: 13. The CDR3 runs to 16 residues. The CDR3 DNA sequence: TGTGCCAGCACCTTTTCTGGGACTAGTTATGCCGGGGAGCTGTTTTTT. As protein: CASTFSGTSYAGELFF.

The table lists this clone with a few counts. V gene TRBV7-9 combines with J gene TRBJ1-2, with D perhaps matching TRBD1 (6 bases). CDR1 is SEHNR and CDR2 is FQNEAQ in the germline V gene (reference sequence). Deletions cut 5 bases from V and 8 bases from J, with 15 bases between. The CDR3 is 13 residues long. This CDR3 reads CASSLQGPQGYTF. CDR3 nucleotides: TGTGCCAGCAGCCTCCAGGGGCCCCAGGGCTACACCTTC.

Only one count was recorded for this clone. The chain couples TRBV19 to TRBJ2-5; no definite D call. The J call may be mistaken, given a closer DNA end match to TRBJ2-7. There are 13 residues in the CDR3. The germline gives CDR1 LNHDA, CDR2 SQIVND (reference sequence). Written as DNA, the CDR3 is TGTGCCAGTAGTATGGTTGGCAGCTACGAGCAGTACTTC. It yields the protein CASSMVGSYEQYF.

This CDR3 is CASRGTGILEQYF. The CDR3 nucleotides are TGTGCCAGCAGGGGGACAGGGATATTGGAGCAGTACTTC. The rearrangement uses TRBV6-4 and TRBJ2-7; TRBD1 agrees at 9 bases. This CDR3 is 13 amino acids long. J lost 7 bases, V lost 6 bases, and 7 bases had no gene match. Germline assignment: CDR1 MRHNA and CDR2 SNTAGT.

The chain carries TRBV7-6 and TRBJ2-2, with TRBD1 as a possible D gene (6 bases). The CDR3 length is 16 residues. V lost 5 bases and J lost 1, with 14 bases in between. The germline V gene encodes CDR1 SGHVS and CDR2 FNYEAQ. The DNA of the CDR3 is TGTGCCAGCAGCCGCACCCCGGGACAGAACACCGGGGAGCTGTTTTTT. It codes for CASSRTPGQNTGELFF. Variable domain in full (rest from reference TRBV7-6 and TRBJ2-2): GAGVSQSPRYKVTKRGQDVALRCDPISGHVSLYWYRQALGQGPEFLTYFNYEAQQDKSGLPNDRFSAERPEGSISTLTIQRTEQRDSAMYRCASSRTPGQNTGELFFGEGSRLTVL.

The CDR3: CASSRQGARGNQPQHF. CDR3 nucleotide sequence: TGTGCCAGCAGCCGACAGGGGGCGCGCGGCAATCAGCCCCAGCATTTT. This chain uses TRBV27 with TRBJ1-5; TRBD1 matches at 10 bases. This CDR3 region has 16 residues. Losses at the gene ends were 6 bases for V and 2 bases for J; bases not matched to a gene: 7. Germline V CDR1 and CDR2: MNHEY, SMNVEV (reference sequence).

The gene calls are TRBV28 and TRBJ2-5; 14 positions match TRBD2. The J call is in doubt because the DNA end fits TRBJ2-7 better. The CDR3 runs 15 residues. From germline, CDR1 is MDHEN and CDR2 SYDVKM. CDR3 bases: TGTGCCAGCAGTCCGGGACTAGCGGGAGACTACGAGCAGTACTTC. Translated, it gives CASSPGLAGDYEQYF.

V gene TRBV5-5 combines with J gene TRBJ1-1, with D perhaps matching TRBD1 (6 bases). The CDR3 runs 14 residues. V dropped 0 bases and J dropped 3 bases, with 9 bases sitting between them. Germline V gene data show CDR1 as SGHKS and CDR2 as YYEKEE (reference sequence). The CDR3 bases are TGTGCCAGCAGCTTGGGAGGGGGGTACACTGAAGCTTTCTTT. Translating gives CASSLGGGYTEAFF.

CDR3: CASSPQGASTGYEQYF. Here the CDR3 DNA reads TGTGCCAGCTCTCCGCAGGGCGCGTCAACGGGGTACGAGCAGTACTTC. The genes are TRBV18 and TRBJ2-7; D is perhaps TRBD1 or TRBD2 (5 bases each). Germline loops: CDR1 KGHSH, CDR2 LQKENI. The CDR3 runs to 16 residues. Trimming pared 6 bases from V and 4 bases from J, leaving 22 bases between.